A single sample is the source of the 11 T cell receptor beta chains below, sequenced in a study of T cell clones after liver transplantation. Generated by immunoSEQ multiplex PCR, the TCRdb table keeps only in-frame clones and is missing some. The sample lists tens of thousands of clones; roughly three quarters were seen once. This sample comprised CD4+ T cells from blood, obtained at the 22-month timepoint. These receptors were obtained from a human patient who received a liver transplant. The T cells may partly be graft donor cells.

About this clone itself: An end of the junction does not agree with germline; a read error may underlie this. J is TRBJ1-2 and V is TRBV18, with 10 bases matching TRBD1. The CDR3 has 15 amino acids. The germline V gene encodes CDR1 KGHSH and CDR2 LQKENI. The CDR3 bases are TGTGCCAGCTCACCGGTGGACAGGGGGTCCTATGGCTATACCTTC. It translates to CASSPVDRGSYGYTF.

The V gene is TRBV6-1, the J gene TRBJ1-4; tentatively, D is TRBD1 (5 bases). The germline V gene has CDR1 MNHNS and CDR2 SASEGT. The V and J ends lost 8 bases and 7 bases respectively, with 17 bases between them. CDR3 size: 14 residues. The CDR3 DNA is TGTGCCAGCTTGGACACAGGAAGAGGTGAAAAACTGTTTTTT. Translating gives CASLDTGRGEKLFF.

V gene TRBV6-5 combines with J gene TRBJ1-2; TRBD1 matches at 10 bases. The germline gives CDR1 MNHEY, CDR2 SVGAGI. V trimming: 6 bases; J trimming: 3 bases; junction bases outside the gene matches: 7. The CDR3 length is 15 residues. CDR3 sequence reads: CASRPGQGSDYGYTF. CDR3 coding DNA: TGTGCCAGCAGACCGGGACAGGGGTCCGACTATGGCTACACCTTC.

The chain has TRBV18 and TRBJ1-1, with a weak D call TRBD1 (5 bases). Germline CDR1 KGHSH, CDR2 LQKENI. V lost 5 bases, J lost 0 bases, and 10 bases lay in between. This CDR3 contains 14 residues. CDR3 coding DNA: TGTGCCAGCTCAAATGCAGGGATGAACACTGAAGCTTTCTTT. Translating gives CASSNAGMNTEAFF. Combining the CDR3 with reference TRBV18 and TRBJ1-1 gives the whole variable domain NAGVMQNPRHLVRRRGQEARLRCSPMKGHSHVYWYRQLPEEGLKFMVYLQKENIIDESGMPKERFSAEFPKEGPSILRIQQVVRGDSAAYFCASSNAGMNTEAFFGQGTRLTVV.

V and J are TRBV5-4 and TRBJ2-1, with D possibly TRBD1 on 6 matching bases. The CDR3 runs 15 residues. With 0 bases removed from V and 5 bases from J, the gap between germline ends came to 12 bases. Germline CDR1 and CDR2: SGHNT and YYREEE (reference sequence). CDR3: CASSLDRVRHNEQFF. The CDR3 nucleotides read TGTGCCAGCAGCTTGGACAGGGTAAGGCACAATGAGCAGTTCTTC.

This clone turned up a few times. This chain links TRBV19 with TRBJ2-7; possible D gene TRBD1, 7 bases. Per the germline V gene, CDR1 is LNHDA and CDR2 is SQIVND (reference sequence). Trimming left V 8 bases short and J 4 bases short, with 12 bases between. The CDR3 contains 12 residues. The CDR3 loop is CASGGTEYEQYF. The CDR3 DNA reads as TGTGCCAGTGGCGGGACAGAGTACGAGCAGTACTTC.

The count of this clone is one. The V call is TRBV5-1, the J call TRBJ2-7; a weak D match, TRBD1 (6 bases). This CDR3 spans 14 amino acids. Germline CDR1 reads SGHRS; CDR2 reads YFSETQ. The CDR3: CASHAGTSPYEQYF. In nucleotides, the CDR3 is TGCGCGTCCCACGCCGGGACATCCCCCTACGAGCAGTACTTC.

The sample holds one count of this clone. This chain uses TRBV5-5 with TRBJ1-1, with D unclear. The CDR3 sequence is 16 residues long. Trimming removed 2 bases at V and 3 bases at J, with 17 bases between. Germline CDR1 and CDR2: SGHKS and YYEKEE (reference sequence). The CDR3 nucleotides read TGTGCCAGCAGCTTACGGGTCGGGAGCGGGGACACTGAAGCTTTCTTT. Translating it yields CASSLRVGSGDTEAFF. The full variable domain, in which reference TRBV5-5 and TRBJ1-1 provide the parts outside the CDR3, is DAGVTQSPTHLIKTRGQQVTLRCSPISGHKSVSWYQQVLGQGPQFIFQYYEKEERGRGNFPDRFSARQFPNYSSELNVNALLLGDSALYLCASSLRVGSGDTEAFFGQGTRLTVV.

The V call is TRBV10-1, the J call TRBJ2-2; a weak D match, TRBD2 (6 bases). This CDR3 is built from 16 residues. Germline V lookup: CDR1 WNHNN, CDR2 SYGVQD (reference sequence). The V and J ends lost 3 bases and 5 bases respectively, with 16 bases between them. The CDR3 loop is CASSEVGGRGTGELFF. DNA for the CDR3: TGCGCCAGCAGTGAAGTAGGAGGGCGAGGGACCGGGGAGCTGTTTTTT.

The chain is built from TRBV5-6 and TRBJ2-7, with D hard to call. This CDR3 is built from 15 residues. The V gene lost 5 bases and the J gene lost 2 bases, with 17 bases spanning the gap. Germline V CDR1 and CDR2: SGHDT, YYEEEE. CDR3 loop: CASSQMTESTYEQYF. In DNA form, the CDR3 reads TGTGCCAGCAGTCAAATGACGGAGTCTACCTACGAGCAGTACTTC.

The chain combines TRBV4-2 with TRBJ1-1, with D unresolved. The V end was cut by 3 bases, the J end by 11 bases, with 22 bases between. Germline CDR1 reads LGHNA; CDR2 reads YNFKEQ. The CDR3 consists of 15 residues. The CDR3 coding sequence is TGTGCCAGCAGCCAGGTTACAGAGGGTTTCGAAGGGGCTTTCTTT. This sequence encodes CASSQVTEGFEGAFF.